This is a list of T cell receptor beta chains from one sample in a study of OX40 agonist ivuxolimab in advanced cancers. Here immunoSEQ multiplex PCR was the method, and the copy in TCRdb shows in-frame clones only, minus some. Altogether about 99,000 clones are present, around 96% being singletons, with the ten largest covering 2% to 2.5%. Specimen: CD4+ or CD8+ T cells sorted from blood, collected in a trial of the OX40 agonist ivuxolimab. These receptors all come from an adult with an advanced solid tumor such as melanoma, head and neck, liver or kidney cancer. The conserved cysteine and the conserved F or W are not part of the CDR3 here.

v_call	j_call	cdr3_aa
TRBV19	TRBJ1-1	ASILANTEAF
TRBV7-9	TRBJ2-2	ASSREAQPGELF
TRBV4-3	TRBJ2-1	ASSQGEPSGLRLF
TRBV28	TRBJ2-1	ASSLGPYNEQF
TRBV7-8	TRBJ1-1	ASSSTGTDTEAF
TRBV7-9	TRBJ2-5	AAEHASQETQY
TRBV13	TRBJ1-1	ASSRTGGNTEAF
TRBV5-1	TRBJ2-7	ASSLGSGGNEQY
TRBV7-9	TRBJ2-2	ASSSTGGGAPGELF
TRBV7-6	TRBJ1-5	ASSLDTVNQPQH
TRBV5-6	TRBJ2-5	ASSLVRSLQETQY
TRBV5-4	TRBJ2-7	ASSSWAGMGYEQY
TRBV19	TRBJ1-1	ASNWGNTEAF
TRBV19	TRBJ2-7	ASARDRGYEQY
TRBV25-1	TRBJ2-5	ASSEYRDLQETQY
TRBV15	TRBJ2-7	ATSRSKTSGSSYEQY
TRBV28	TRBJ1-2	ASSFGDTPDYGYT
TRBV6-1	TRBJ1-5	ASSEVEGSNQPQH
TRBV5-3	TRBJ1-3	ARSRPKESVSQTGNTIY
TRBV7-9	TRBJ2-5	ASSLPGTRGETQY
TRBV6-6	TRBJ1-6	ASFSGPYNSPLH
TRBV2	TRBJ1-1	ASSPGPGDPMNTEAF
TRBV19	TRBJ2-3	ASSTGLAGGSDTQY
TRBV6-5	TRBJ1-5	ASRSPQAQH
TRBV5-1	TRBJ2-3	ASSSGLELY
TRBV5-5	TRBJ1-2	ASSLVQGYNYGYT
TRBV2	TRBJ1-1	ASRPRGREVGTEAF
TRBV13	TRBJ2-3	ASSPGLAGSLRTDTQY
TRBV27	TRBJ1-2	ASSSIPTAPHYGYT
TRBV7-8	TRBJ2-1	ASNTRGANNEQF
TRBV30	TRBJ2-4	AWSEGGGLQY
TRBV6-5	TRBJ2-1	ASSYELSGLYEQF
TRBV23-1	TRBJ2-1	ASRPGQGKDEQF